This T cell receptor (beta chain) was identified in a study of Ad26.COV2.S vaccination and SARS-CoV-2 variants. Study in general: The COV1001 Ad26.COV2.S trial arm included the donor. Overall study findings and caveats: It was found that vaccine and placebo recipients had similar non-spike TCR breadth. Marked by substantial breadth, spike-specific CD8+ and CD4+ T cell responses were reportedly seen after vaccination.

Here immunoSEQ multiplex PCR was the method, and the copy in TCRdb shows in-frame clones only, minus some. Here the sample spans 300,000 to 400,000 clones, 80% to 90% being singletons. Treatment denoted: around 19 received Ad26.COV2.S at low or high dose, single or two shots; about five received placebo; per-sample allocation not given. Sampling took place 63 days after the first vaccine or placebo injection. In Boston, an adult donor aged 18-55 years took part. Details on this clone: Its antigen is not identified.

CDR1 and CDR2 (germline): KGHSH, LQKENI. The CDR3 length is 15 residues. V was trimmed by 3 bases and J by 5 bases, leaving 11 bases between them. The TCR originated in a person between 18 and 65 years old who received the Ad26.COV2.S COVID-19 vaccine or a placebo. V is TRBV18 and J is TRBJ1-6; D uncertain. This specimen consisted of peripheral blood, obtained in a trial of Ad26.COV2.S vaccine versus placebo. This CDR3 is CASSPNIQNNSPLHF. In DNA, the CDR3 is TGTGCCAGCTCACCGAACATACAGAATAATTCACCCCTCCACTTT.